The sequence of this TCR beta chain was determined in a study of beta chain features in type 1 diabetes (dated by TCRdb to about 2018). The study in broad terms: Patients and healthy donors did not differ in mean age, gender distribution, total cell number or subset yield. Across all samples, fewer than 110,000,000 sorted cells were examined, and cell number per subset correlated strongly with RNA yield. In the study, TCRB repertoires of sorted circulating CD4+ T cell subsets from recently diagnosed type 1 diabetes patients were compared with those of matched healthy donors. Regulatory and stem cell-like memory subsets were isolated from only 8 patients and about eight healthy donors, whereas naive and central memory subsets came from all 30 or so donors.

Relative to germline, V is missing 3 bases and J is missing 6 bases, with 6 bases of the junction outside any gene match. Taken from cysteine to phenylalanine, the CDR3 has 16 residues. Here the CDR3 DNA is all that survives: 48 bases in frame from base 1. CDR1 and CDR2 are read off the germline V gene as KGHSH and LQKENI. A single peripheral blood draw of approximately 100 mL on average was collected from each donor into heparinised tubes. Naive, central memory, regulatory and stem cell-like memory CD4+ T cells were sorted on a BD FACSAria II using a panel including CD45RO, CCR7, CD25, CD127, CD95 and CD27. Purity was above 95% for every sorted population. PBMCs were separated immediately by Lymphoprep density gradient centrifugation and were stained directly, without being cultured. Samples were stained and sorted in pairs, with one healthy donor and one patient per experiment, so that batch effects were minimized.

Study-wide findings and limitations: Because cDNA rather than genomic DNA was sequenced, highly expressing activated cells could have been over-represented, although no difference in activation and CD3 levels was found between groups. Patients with type 1 diabetes made fewer insertions and deleted more nucleotides at VDJ recombination sites, implying thymic rearrangement abnormalities. PCR may preferentially amplify shorter templates, but because patient and control samples were amplified and corrected together, any resulting skew would affect both groups equally. Because the HLA sub-analyses included only small numbers of individuals, any influence of HLA type on TCRB rearrangement was left unresolved. Naive, central memory and regulatory TCRB repertoires appeared more similar among patients than among healthy donors. Type 1 diabetes patients showed a moderate but significant shortening of TCRB CDR3 length in all four CD4+ subsets.

The entire isolated RNA was reverse transcribed using the High Capacity cDNA Reverse Transcription Kit, and thus expressed TCRB transcripts were sequenced. Deep immunoSEQ sequencing was performed on naive, central memory and regulatory T cell samples, with an average of approximately 3.9 million total reads per sample. After sorted cells were lysed in RLT buffer, RNA was extracted with DNase-treated RNeasy Micro or Mini kits, with the choice depending on cell number. To prevent cross-contamination, every cell subset was processed on its own, while patient and healthy donor samples were processed together. TCRB sequences were amplified from cDNA with the immunoSEQ multiplex PCR, producing 87-bp fragments spanning the CDR3 region. Amplicons were sequenced on the Illumina HiSeq platform. Regarding the original processing steps: Synthetic template baselines were used to correct PCR bias computationally, reads within Hamming distance 2 were collapsed together, and singletons that could not be merged were discarded. Reads were aligned against IMGT to assign V, D and J genes, CDR3 length and insertions or deletions at six rearrangement sites. Within each subset, clonotype counts were normalized to sorted cell number, after which true diversity and Gini coefficients were computed with the tcR R package. The overlap coefficient, calculated on TCRB nucleotide sequences, was used to measure repertoire sharing. The source is immuneACCESS, and TCRdb retained only in-frame sequences with V and J called. Part of the clones is not carried over; for the studies checked, unresolved V genes explain less than half of this, and the remainder is unexplained. For V, J and clone size, that table is used; D and trimming come from the DNA. In all, the sample holds 130,000 to 150,000 clones, and less than 9% of those were seen once. Of the sample, more than 1.1% is held by the ten largest clones.

This clone came up a few times. Its antigen remains unidentified. No base-level quality is on record; no much larger clone is a single base apart. The specimen was central memory CD4+ T cells from blood. The chain employs TRBV18 and TRBJ1-5, with 12 bases aligning to TRBD1. The sequence came from a woman under 40 in good health. The nucleotides are TGTGCCAGCTCACCTGGGGACAGGGGGCTGGGTCAGCCCCAGCATTTT. This sequence encodes CASSPGDRGLGQPQHF.